This entry lists 21 T cell receptor beta chains sequenced from one sample in a study of neurological immune-mediated disorders. MiXCR, applied by TCRdb to the 5' RACE reads, yields one record per CDR3 protein. The top ten hold 4.5% to 5.5% of the sample, which has approximately 20,000 distinct CDR3 sequences, 2% to 3% seen once. The source material was PBMCs. These receptors originate from a woman between 18 and 29 years old with multiple sclerosis.

The sample holds many counts of this clonotype. The genes are TRBV21-1 and TRBJ2-7. TRBV21-1 constitutes a pseudogene. The CDR3 has 16 amino acids. CDR3 DNA: TGTGCCAGCAGCACACCCAGGTTATTTCAACCCTACGAGCAGTACGTC. Its protein product is CASSTPRLFQPYEQYV.

At least ten counts were recorded for this clonotype. The chain combines TRBV27 with TRBJ2-5; TRBD2 matches 7 bases. With 8 bases clipped from V and 2 bases from J, the junction kept 17 bases outside the gene matches. CDR3 size: 17 residues. Germline-derived CDR1 and CDR2 are MNHEY and SMNVEV (reference sequence). CDR3 protein: CASRRLTSAGGQETQYF. The CDR3 nucleotides read TGTGCCAGCCGTAGACTTACTAGCGCAGGCGGGCAAGAGACCCAGTACTTC.

This clonotype came up many times. The V and J genes are TRBV20-1 and TRBJ1-1; D unclear. This CDR3 contains 12 residues. Trimming shortened V by 5 bases and J by 3 bases, and 10 bases separated the two germline ends. CDR1 DFQATT and CDR2 SNEGSKA come from the germline V gene (reference sequence). CDR3 DNA: TGCAGTGCTGGGAAGAGGGACACTGAAGCTTTCTTT. It is translated as CSAGKRDTEAFF.

This clonotype has at least ten counts. V gene TRBV20-1 combines with J gene TRBJ1-2, with D tentatively TRBD1 (5 bases). CDR1 is DFQATT and CDR2 is SNEGSKA in the germline V gene (reference sequence). The CDR3 contains 13 residues. V was trimmed by 6 bases and J by 4 bases, leaving 15 bases between them. CDR3 sequence reads: CSAETDTGYGYTF. CDR3 DNA sequence: TGCAGTGCCGAGACGGACACCGGCTATGGCTACACCTTC.

This clonotype has a count of ten or more. V usage is TRBV7-8 and J usage is TRBJ2-1; D call uncertain. Germline CDR1 SGHVS, CDR2 FQNEAQ. V lost 0 bases, J lost 7 bases, and 19 bases lay in between. The length of the CDR3 is 17 residues. CDR3 sequence (DNA): TGTGCCAGCAGCTTAGCCATAACGGGTGTTTTTGTAAATGAGCAGTTCTTC. It is translated as CASSLAITGVFVNEQFF.

This clonotype was recorded at least ten times. V and J are TRBV7-6 and TRBJ2-7; possible D gene TRBD1, 6 bases. The CDR3 is 14 residues long. V shed 5 bases and J shed 2 bases, with 13 bases lying between them. Germline V lookup: CDR1 SGHVS, CDR2 FNYEAQ. The CDR3 here is CASSPLTGTYEQYV. CDR3 coding DNA: TGTGCCAGCAGCCCCTTAACAGGGACCTACGAGCAGTACGTC.

By its share, this clonotype is medium-sized. The chain has TRBV5-1 and TRBJ2-7, with TRBD2 matching over 9 bases. CDR1 is SGHRS and CDR2 is YFSETQ in the germline V gene. The ends lost 2 bases at V and 2 bases at J; junction bases unmatched: 8. CDR3 length equals 16 residues. The CDR3 protein is CASSFPSGRTPYEQYV. For the CDR3, the DNA is TGCGCCAGCAGCTTCCCCAGCGGGAGGACGCCCTACGAGCAGTACGTC.

Many counts were recorded for this clonotype. This rearrangement joins TRBV27 to TRBJ1-5; no reliable D call. The V gene's germline CDR1 is MNHEY and CDR2 SMNVEV (reference sequence). The ends were cut back, 1 base at V and 5 bases at J, with 6 bases in the middle. This CDR3 comprises 13 residues. CDR3 amino acids: CASSLFPDQPQHF. The CDR3 coding sequence is TGTGCCAGCAGTTTATTCCCGGATCAGCCCCAGCATTTT.

This clonotype was counted ten times or more. The V gene is TRBV20-1, the J gene TRBJ1-5; D is possibly TRBD1 (5 bases). Trimming took off 3 bases at V and 2 bases at J, with 14 bases between the two ends. CDR3 length: 15 residues. Germline CDR1 reads DFQATT; CDR2 reads SNEGSKA (reference sequence). The CDR3 region has the DNA TGCAGTGCTAGTAAGGGGAGTAATGGCAATCAGCCCCAGCATTTT. Translating it yields CSASKGSNGNQPQHF.

The rearrangement joins TRBV7-6 to TRBJ1-1; possibly TRBD1 for D (5 bases). Germline loops: CDR1 SGHVS, CDR2 FNYEAQ. V was clipped by 0 bases and J by 8 bases, with 13 bases between them. This CDR3 has 14 residues. The CDR3 bases are TGTGCCAGCAGCTTAGCGGGAACCGGGGCCGAAGCTTTCTTT. Translation gives CASSLAGTGAEAFF.

This clonotype was counted many times. The rearrangement uses TRBV6-6 and TRBJ2-7; 9 nucleotides align to TRBD1. J gave up 8 bases and V 5 bases, and 7 bases lay outside the gene matches. The germline gives CDR1 MNHNY, CDR2 SVGAGI (reference sequence). The CDR3 covers 13 residues. CDR3 loop: CASSPPGTGKQYV. The CDR3 bases are TGTGCCAGCAGTCCCCCAGGGACAGGGAAGCAGTACGTC.

In its sample, this clonotype was seen many times. The chain employs TRBV5-1 and TRBJ1-1; 8 bases line up with TRBD1. The ends lost 5 bases at V and 1 base at J; junction bases unmatched: 10. CDR1 and CDR2 (germline): SGHRS, YFSETQ. There are 16 residues in the CDR3. CDR3 in amino acids: CASRSGQGYQNTEAFF. Here the CDR3 DNA reads TGCGCCAGCAGATCTGGACAGGGCTATCAGAACACTGAAGCTTTCTTT.

The genes are TRBV5-4 and TRBJ2-5; D possibly uses TRBD1 or TRBD2 (5 bases each). CDR1 is SGHNT and CDR2 is YYREEE in the germline V gene (reference sequence). The ends were cut back, 0 bases at V and 5 bases at J, with 11 bases in the middle. The CDR3 length is 14 residues. CDR3 protein: CASSLAGPGETQYF. The CDR3 coding sequence is TGTGCCAGCAGCTTGGCGGGGCCGGGCGAGACCCAGTACTTC.

This clonotype was counted at least ten times. V gene TRBV6-5 combines with J gene TRBJ1-1; D gene uncertain. This CDR3 region has 13 residues. Germline V lookup: CDR1 MNHEY, CDR2 SVGAGI. V was shortened by 0 bases and J by 8 bases, with 10 bases between the two germline ends. In nucleotides, the CDR3 is TGTGCCAGCAGTTACTCGACCCGGCAGGAAGCTTTCTTT. It encodes CASSYSTRQEAFF.

In its sample, this clonotype was seen many times. The rearrangement links TRBV12-3 or TRBV12-4 to TRBJ1-5; D perhaps matches TRBD1 (5 bases). This CDR3 region has 14 residues. V was clipped by 4 bases and J by 2 bases, with 9 bases between them. Here the CDR3 reads CASSSQGGNQPQHF. The DNA for the CDR3 is TGTGCCAGCAGTTCCCAGGGAGGCAATCAGCCCCAGCATTTT.

This clonotype was seen a few times. This chain connects TRBV20-1 to TRBJ1-2, with 11 nucleotides matching TRBD1. V lost 4 bases to trimming and J lost 0 bases; unmatched junction nucleotides: 13. The V gene's germline CDR1 is DFQATT and CDR2 SNEGSKA (reference sequence). The CDR3 has 18 amino acids. CDR3 coding DNA: TGCAGTGCTATAATTCGTCTGGGACAGGGGGAACCTAACTATGGCTACACCTTC. It codes for CSAIIRLGQGEPNYGYTF.

This clonotype has at least ten counts. The chain has TRBV6-5 and TRBJ1-1; tentatively, D is TRBD1 (5 bases). Trimming left V 4 bases short and J 4 bases short, with 16 bases between. Germline V gene lookup returns CDR1 MNHEY and CDR2 SVGAGI. There are 15 residues in the CDR3. In nucleotides, the CDR3 is TGTGCCAGCAGTTCCTCAAGGGGATCGGGCACTGAAGCTTTCTTT. It encodes CASSSSRGSGTEAFF.

This clonotype was detected many times. The rearrangement uses TRBV7-2 and TRBJ1-2; D is unresolved. CDR3 size: 12 residues. V was pared by 5 bases and J by 3 bases, with 7 bases between. Germline V gives CDR1 SGHTA, CDR2 FQGNSA. CDR3 nucleotides: TGTGCCAGCAGCCTACAGTACTATGGCTACACCTTC. Its protein is CASSLQYYGYTF. The entire variable domain, with the rest obtained from reference TRBV7-2 and TRBJ1-2, is as follows: GAGVSQSPSNKVTEKGKDVELRCDPISGHTALYWYRQSLGQGLEFLIYFQGNSAPDKSGLPSDRFSAERTGGSVSTLTIQRTQQEDSAVYLCASSLQYYGYTFGSGTRLTVV.

This clonotype was found many times. The rearrangement uses TRBV7-3 and TRBJ2-3; D is unclear. The germline CDR1 and CDR2 sequences are SGHTA and FQGTGA. V was trimmed by 1 base and J by 1 base, leaving 3 bases between them. The CDR3 extends over 13 amino acids. CDR3 residues: CASSLIGTDTQYF. CDR3 DNA sequence: TGTGCCAGCAGCTTAATCGGCACAGATACGCAGTATTTT. The whole variable domain, filled in from reference TRBV7-3 and TRBJ2-3, reads GAGVSQTPSNKVTEKGKYVELRCDPISGHTALYWYRQSLGQGPEFLIYFQGTGAADDSGLPNDRFFAVRPEGSVSTLKIQRTERGDSAVYLCASSLIGTDTQYFGPGTRLTVL.

This clonotype was counted at least ten times. J is TRBJ1-1 and V is TRBV5-1; 8 bases are shared with TRBD1. From germline, CDR1 is SGHRS and CDR2 YFSETQ. This CDR3 comprises 17 residues. The V gene end was trimmed by 0 bases and the J gene end by 7 bases; junction bases not matched to a gene: 14. Here the CDR3 reads CASSLDIVALQGGEAFF. CDR3 coding DNA: TGCGCCAGCAGCTTGGATATTGTTGCCCTACAGGGGGGTGAAGCTTTCTTT.

This clonotype was detected many times. This sequence joins TRBV20-1 and TRBJ2-1, with 13 positions matching TRBD2. Germline lookup yields CDR1 DFQATT and CDR2 SNEGSKA (reference sequence). The J segment lost 6 bases and the V segment lost 1 base, leaving 6 bases of the junction unmatched. The CDR3 is made up of 16 amino acids. The CDR3 is CSARVPGLAGFNEQFF. CDR3 nucleotides: TGCAGTGCTAGAGTTCCGGGACTAGCGGGATTCAATGAGCAGTTCTTC.